This TCR beta chain was captured by sequencing in a study of Tregs in tolerant kidney transplant recipients. Some clones are missing from TCRdb's copy, which holds only in-frame ones; the method was immunoSEQ multiplex PCR. The sample lists roughly 120,000 clones, 92% occurring once. CDR3 length: 15 residues. Germline-derived CDR1 and CDR2 are SGHTA and FQGTGA. V lost 1 base to trimming and J lost 9 bases, with 13 bases between them. The clonotype originates from a human donor in good health. Material for sequencing was CD4+ T cells from blood. The chain combines TRBV7-3 with TRBJ1-6, with TRBD1 as a possible D gene (6 bases). In DNA form, the CDR3 reads TGTGCCAGCAGCTTAAGGGGGGCTGGGCGTTCACCCCTCCACTTT. Translating gives CASSLRGAGRSPLHF.